The clone carrying this T cell receptor beta chain appeared many times. V dropped 6 bases and J dropped 1; count of bases not matched to a gene: 5. Germline CDR1 MDHEN, CDR2 SYDVKM. This CDR3 is 15 amino acids long. The data were taken from a study of beta chain features in type 1 diabetes. Expressed TCRB transcripts got sequenced, as all isolated RNA was reverse transcribed. The assay was immunoSEQ multiplex PCR, and TCRdb's table has in-frame clones only and misses some. In the table there are about 200,000 clones, roughly 10% of which are singletons. Each population that was sorted was more than 98% pure.

What was sequenced was central memory CD4+ T cells from blood. The chain uses TRBV28 and TRBJ2-2; TRBD1 agrees at 7 bases. The receptor comes from a young man in good health. The CDR3 DNA sequence: TGTGCCAGCAGCACGACAGGGAGGAACACCGGGGAGCTGTTTTTT. Translation: CASSTTGRNTGELFF.